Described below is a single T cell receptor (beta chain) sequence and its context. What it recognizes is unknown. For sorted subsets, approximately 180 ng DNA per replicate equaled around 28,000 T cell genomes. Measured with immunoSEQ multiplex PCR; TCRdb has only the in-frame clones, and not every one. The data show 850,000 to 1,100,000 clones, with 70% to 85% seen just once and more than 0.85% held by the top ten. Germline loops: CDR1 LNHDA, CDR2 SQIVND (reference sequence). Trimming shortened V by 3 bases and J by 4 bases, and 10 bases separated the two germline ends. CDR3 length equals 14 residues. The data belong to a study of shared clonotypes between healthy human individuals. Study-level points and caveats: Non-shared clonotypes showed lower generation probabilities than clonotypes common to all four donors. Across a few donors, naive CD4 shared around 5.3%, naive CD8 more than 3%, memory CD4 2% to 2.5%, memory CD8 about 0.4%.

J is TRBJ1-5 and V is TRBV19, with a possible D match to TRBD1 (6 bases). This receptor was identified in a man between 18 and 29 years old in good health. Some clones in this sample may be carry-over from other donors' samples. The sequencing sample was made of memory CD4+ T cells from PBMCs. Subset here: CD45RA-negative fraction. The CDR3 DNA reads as TGTGCCAGTAGTATGATAGGGGGAAATCAGCCCCAGCATTTT. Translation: CASSMIGGNQPQHF. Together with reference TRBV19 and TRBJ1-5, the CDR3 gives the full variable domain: DGGITQSPKYLFRKEGQNVTLSCEQNLNHDAMYWYRQDPGQGLRLIYYSQIVNDFQKGDIAEGYSVSREKKESFPLTVTSAQKNPTAFYLCASSMIGGNQPQHFGDGTRLSIL.